The 20 T cell receptor beta chains in this list originate from one sample, sequenced in a study of blood T cell repertoires in COVID-19. The assay was immunoSEQ multiplex PCR, and TCRdb's table has in-frame clones only and misses some. The data hold about 270,000 clones, with about 89% observed a single time. Material for sequencing was peripheral blood. These TCRs come from a woman aged 55 to 70 who had recovered from COVID-19.

CDR3 bases: TGTGCCAGCAGCCGTAGTAGCGGGACTTACTCCTACGAGCAGTACTTC. As protein: CASSRSSGTYSYEQYF. This chain links TRBV7-2 with TRBJ2-7, with 8 bases matching TRBD2. J lost 0 bases, V lost 5 bases, and 9 bases had no gene match. CDR1 is SGHTA and CDR2 is FQGNSA in the germline V gene. This CDR3 comprises 16 residues.

The chain is built from TRBV15 and TRBJ2-6, with 7 bases lining up with TRBD1. CDR1 and CDR2 from the germline V gene are LNHNV and YYDKDF (reference sequence). The CDR3 consists of 18 residues. J was trimmed by 0 bases and V by 3 bases; bases with no gene match: 8. CDR3 bases: TGTGCCACCAGCAGCATCACGGACAGGAGCTCTGGGGCCAACGTCCTGACTTTC. The encoded protein is CATSSITDRSSGANVLTF.

The chain carries TRBV2 and TRBJ1-2; 8 nucleotides line up with TRBD1. The CDR3 has 14 amino acids. Trimming took 6 bases from V and 6 from J; bases not matched to a gene: 9. Germline V lookup: CDR1 SNHLY, CDR2 FYNNEI. In DNA, the CDR3 is TGTGCCAGCAGCTCACAGGGGGTGGTCGATGGCTACACCTTC. As protein: CASSSQGVVDGYTF.

V usage is TRBV29-1 and J usage is TRBJ1-5; a weak D match, TRBD1 (5 bases). Germline assignment: CDR1 SQVTM and CDR2 ANQGSEA. V was cut by 4 bases and J by 5 bases, with 12 bases left in between. The CDR3 covers 13 residues. DNA for the CDR3: TGCAGCGTTGGGACCGGGGGGGATCAGCCCCAGCATTTT. This gives the protein CSVGTGGDQPQHF.

The CDR3, as DNA: TGTGCCAGCAGCCTCGCGGCCAGAGATCAGCCCCAGCATTTT. This gives the protein CASSLAARDQPQHF. This chain links TRBV3-1 (or the pseudogene TRBV3-2) with TRBJ1-5, with D unclear. The CDR3 contains 14 residues. Germline values: CDR1 LGHDT, CDR2 YNNKEL (reference sequence). V gave up 4 bases and J gave up 5 bases, with 12 bases separating them.

The chain combines TRBV12-3 or TRBV12-4 with TRBJ2-5; 7 bases are a match to TRBD1. There are 13 residues in the CDR3. After removal of 5 bases from V and 5 bases from J, the junction contained 5 bases not matched to a gene. Written as DNA, the CDR3 is TGTGCCAGCAGTCGACAGGGACGGGAGACCCAGTACTTC. Residues: CASSRQGRETQYF.

The genes are TRBV7-2 and TRBJ1-1; no reliable D call. The V gene's germline CDR1 is SGHTA and CDR2 FQGNSA. Between the trimmed V and J ends, which lost 1 base and 1 base, there was a span of 13 bases. CDR3 length: 16 amino acids. The CDR3 region has the DNA TGTGCCAGCAGCTTAGTTGGGGTTGGGAGGAACACTGAAGCTTTCTTT. Its translation: CASSLVGVGRNTEAFF.

The rearrangement links TRBV5-1 to TRBJ2-7; 8 bases line up with TRBD1. Germline trimming cut 0 bases from V and 6 bases from J; bases unmatched to any gene: 2. Germline-derived CDR1 and CDR2 are SGHRS and YFSETQ. CDR3 length equals 13 residues. In DNA form, the CDR3 reads TGCGCCAGCAGCTTGGGTACAGGGGGCGAGCAGTACTTC. Translated, it gives CASSLGTGGEQYF.

The chain combines TRBV4-3 with TRBJ1-2; 9 bases align to TRBD1. CDR1 and CDR2 (germline): LGHNA, YSLEER. The length of the CDR3 is 15 residues. V gave up 1 base and J gave up 4 bases; unmatched junction bases: 4. CDR3: CASSQVQGAGYGYTF. CDR3 nucleotides: TGCGCCAGCAGCCAAGTACAGGGGGCAGGCTATGGCTACACCTTC.

The chain carries TRBV3-1 (or the pseudogene TRBV3-2) and TRBJ2-2, with 9 positions matching TRBD1. The CDR3 spans 17 residues. CDR1 and CDR2 (germline): LGHDT, YNNKEL (reference sequence). With V trimmed by 4 bases and J by 1 base, 7 bases remained unmatched. CDR3: CASSRATGGVNTGELFF. In DNA form, the CDR3 reads TGTGCCAGCAGCCGGGCGACAGGGGGGGTGAACACCGGGGAGCTGTTTTTT.

This clone was detected a few times. This rearrangement joins TRBV29-1 to TRBJ1-4; 10 nucleotides align to TRBD1. This CDR3 comprises 14 residues. After removal of 7 bases from V and 8 bases from J, the junction contained 10 bases not matched to a gene. Germline CDR1 SQVTM, CDR2 ANQGSEA. Written as DNA, the CDR3 is TGCAGCGCACGACCGGGACAGGGGAGCGAAAAACTGTTTTTT. Its translation: CSARPGQGSEKLFF.

The gene calls are TRBV27 and TRBJ1-2; D perhaps matches TRBD1 (5 bases). Trimming stripped 1 base from V and 5 bases from J, with 14 bases between. CDR1 and CDR2 from the germline V gene are MNHEY and SMNVEV (reference sequence). There are 15 residues in the CDR3. CDR3 protein: CASSLWGVGGYGYTF. For the CDR3, the DNA is TGTGCCAGCAGTTTATGGGGAGTGGGGGGATATGGCTACACCTTC.

This chain joins TRBV11-2 and TRBJ2-3; D gene uncertain. V shed 1 base and J shed 0 bases, with 11 bases lying between them. This CDR3 contains 16 residues. Germline-derived CDR1 and CDR2 are SGHAT and FQNNGV. CDR3 nucleotide sequence: TGTGCCAGCAGCTTAGGTAACAGCCCTAGCACAGATACGCAGTATTTT. It encodes CASSLGNSPSTDTQYF.

This chain uses TRBV7-2 with TRBJ1-5; a possible D gene is TRBD1 (5 bases). The CDR3 is 15 amino acids. The V gene lost 5 bases and the J gene lost 9 bases, with 20 bases spanning the gap. Germline V gene lookup returns CDR1 SGHTA and CDR2 FQGNSA. CDR3 protein: CASSPPGRAWRPQHF. DNA of the CDR3: TGTGCCAGCAGCCCCCCGGGCAGGGCCTGGCGGCCCCAGCATTTT.

The chain is built from TRBV7-8 and TRBJ1-1, with 8 bases aligning to TRBD1. Germline-derived CDR1 and CDR2 are SGHVS and FQNEAQ. The CDR3 length is 16 residues. V dropped 1 base and J dropped 6; count of bases not matched to a gene: 10. The CDR3 region is CASSLVGTGNYAEAFF. CDR3 sequence (DNA): TGTGCCAGCAGCTTAGTTGGGACAGGTAACTACGCTGAAGCTTTCTTT.

V usage is TRBV6-2 or TRBV6-3 and J usage is TRBJ1-5; 9 bases map to TRBD1. The CDR3 extends over 15 amino acids. Losses at the gene ends were 6 bases for V and 5 bases for J; bases not matched to a gene: 8. Germline assignment: CDR1 MNHEY and CDR2 SVGEGT. CDR3 bases: TGTGCCAGCAGCTTACAGGGGGCGCGAGATCAGCCCCAGCATTTT. Translating gives CASSLQGARDQPQHF.

In nucleotides, the CDR3 is TGTGCCAGCAGTTACTCGAAGGACAGTTACTACGAGCAGTACTTC. Protein sequence: CASSYSKDSYYEQYF. The V and J genes are TRBV6-5 and TRBJ2-7; possibly TRBD1 for D (6 bases). Germline loops: CDR1 MNHEY, CDR2 SVGAGI. V shed 0 bases and J shed 3 bases, with 12 bases lying between them. CDR3 length: 15 residues.

This clone was picked up one time. The chain couples TRBV15 to TRBJ2-1; D gene ambiguous. Trimming pared 0 bases from V and 10 bases from J, leaving 7 bases between. The CDR3 sequence is 12 residues long. Germline lookup yields CDR1 LNHNV and CDR2 YYDKDF (reference sequence). The CDR3 spells CATSRDSLEQFF. CDR3 coding DNA: TGTGCCACCAGCAGAGATAGTCTCGAGCAGTTCTTC.

This chain uses TRBV5-6 with TRBJ2-7; maybe TRBD2 (7 bases). Germline V CDR1 and CDR2: SGHDT, YYEEEE. This CDR3 region has 14 residues. Trimming removed 2 bases from V and 6 bases from J, with 15 bases in between. The CDR3 region is CASSLRGAWSEQYF. Here the CDR3 DNA reads TGTGCCAGCAGCTTACGGGGGGCTTGGAGCGAGCAGTACTTC.

V gene TRBV19 combines with J gene TRBJ2-3, with TRBD2 identical over 9 bases. This CDR3 spans 14 amino acids. J lost 4 bases, V lost 7 bases, and 6 bases had no gene match. CDR1 LNHDA and CDR2 SQIVND come from the germline V gene (reference sequence). The CDR3 sequence: CASKKRGAADTQYF. DNA of the CDR3: TGTGCCAGTAAAAAGCGGGGGGCGGCAGATACGCAGTATTTT.